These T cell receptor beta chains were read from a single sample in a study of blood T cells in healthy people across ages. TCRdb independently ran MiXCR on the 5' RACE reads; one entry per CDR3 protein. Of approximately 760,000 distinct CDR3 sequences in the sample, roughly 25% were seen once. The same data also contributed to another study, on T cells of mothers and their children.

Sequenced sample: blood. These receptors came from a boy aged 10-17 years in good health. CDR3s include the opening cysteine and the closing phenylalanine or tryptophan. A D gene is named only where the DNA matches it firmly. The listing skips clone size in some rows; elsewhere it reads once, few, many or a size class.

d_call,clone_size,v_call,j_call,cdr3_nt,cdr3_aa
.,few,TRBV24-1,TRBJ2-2,TGTGCCACCAGTGATGGCCCGGGGGCCACCGGGGAGCTGTTTTTT,CATSDGPGATGELFF
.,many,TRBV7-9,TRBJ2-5,TGTGCCAGCAGTTTAAACAGTCCTCAAGAGACCCAGTACTTC,CASSLNSPQETQYF
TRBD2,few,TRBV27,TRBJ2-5,TGTGCCAGCAGTTTGACGGGGGAGGGGAGGACCCAGTACTTC,CASSLTGEGRTQYF
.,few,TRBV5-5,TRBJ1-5,TGTGCCAGCAGCTTGGACAGGCCGGTTAATCAGCCCCAGCATTTT,CASSLDRPVNQPQHF
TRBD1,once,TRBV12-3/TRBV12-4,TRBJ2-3,TGTGCCACCAAACCGGACAGGGTCTACCCCAGCACAGATACGCAGTATTTT,CATKPDRVYPSTDTQYF
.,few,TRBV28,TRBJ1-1,TGTGCCAGCAGTTTACCGCCGACGGGAATGAACACTGAAGCTTTCTTT,CASSLPPTGMNTEAFF
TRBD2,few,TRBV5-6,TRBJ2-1,TGTGCCAGCAGCTGGGGGACTAGCGGGAGCCCGGACGGCTACAATGAGCAGTTCTTC,CASSWGTSGSPDGYNEQFF
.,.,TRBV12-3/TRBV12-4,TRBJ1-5,TGTGCCAGCAGTTTAATGGAGCTCAATCAGCCCCAGCATTTT,CASSLMELNQPQHF
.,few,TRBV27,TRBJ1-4,TGTGCCAGCAGTTTACGGGGTCCTCCAACTAATGAAAGACTGTTTTTT,CASSLRGPPTNERLFF
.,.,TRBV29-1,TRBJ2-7,TGCAGCGTGCAACCTCGGGACACCACCTACGAGCAGTACTTC,CSVQPRDTTYEQYF
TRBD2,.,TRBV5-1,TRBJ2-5,TGCGCCAGCAGCTTTACCGGGACTAGCAAGACCCAGTACTTC,CASSFTGTSKTQYF
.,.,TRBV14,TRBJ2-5,TGTGCCAGCAGCCAAGGAGGTCTAAAGACCCAGTACTTC,CASSQGGLKTQYF
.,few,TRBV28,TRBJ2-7,TGTGCCAGCAGCCGGGACATATACGAGCAGTACTTC,CASSRDIYEQYF
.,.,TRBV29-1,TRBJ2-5,TGCAGCGTTGCCGGGATGCAAGAGACCCAGTACTTC,CSVAGMQETQYF
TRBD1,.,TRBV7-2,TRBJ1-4,TGTGCCAGCAGCTTAGTTGTGACAGGGGGTTATGAAAAACTGTTTTTT,CASSLVVTGGYEKLFF
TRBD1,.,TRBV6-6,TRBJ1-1,TGTGCCAGCAGTCATGAAGAGGGGACAGGGAACACTGAAGCTTTCTTT,CASSHEEGTGNTEAFF
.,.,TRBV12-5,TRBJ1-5,TGTGCTAGTGGTTCCGAATTATTCCGAGGATTCAATCAGCCCCAGCATTTT,CASGSELFRGFNQPQHF
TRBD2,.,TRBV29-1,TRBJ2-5,TGCAGCGTTGAACTAGCGGGAGTAGGAGAGACCCAGTACTTC,CSVELAGVGETQYF
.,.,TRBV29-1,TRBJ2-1,TGCAGCGTTGTGGGAGACACCTACAATGAGCAGTTCTTC,CSVVGDTYNEQFF
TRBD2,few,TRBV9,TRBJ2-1,TGTGCCAGCAGCGTTAGCGGGAGGGAGGTCACCTACAATGAGCAGTTCTTC,CASSVSGREVTYNEQFF
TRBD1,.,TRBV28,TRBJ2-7,TGTGCCAGCAGTTTTGACGGGACAGGGTCCTACGAGCAGTACTTC,CASSFDGTGSYEQYF
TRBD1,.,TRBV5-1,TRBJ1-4,TGCGCCAGCAGTGAGGGGGACAGCTATGAAAAACTGTTTTTT,CASSEGDSYEKLFF
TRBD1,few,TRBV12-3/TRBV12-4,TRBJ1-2,TGTGCCAGCAGTCCAAGTCCGGGACAGGGGATAGGATCGTGGAGTAACTATGGCTACACCTTC,CASSPSPGQGIGSWSNYGYTF
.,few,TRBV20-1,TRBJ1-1,TGCAGTGCTAGAGGACGGAAGAACACTGAAGCTTTCTTT,CSARGRKNTEAFF
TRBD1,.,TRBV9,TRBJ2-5,TGTGCCAGCAGCCCCTCCCGGGACAGACAAGAGACCCAGTACTTC,CASSPSRDRQETQYF
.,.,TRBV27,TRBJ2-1,TGTGCCAGCAGTTCTCAGGACCTTTACAATGAGCAGTTCTTC,CASSSQDLYNEQFF
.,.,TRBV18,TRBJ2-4,TGTGCCAGCTCACCTGTGTCTTCGGGGTCGGGCAAAAACATTCAGTACTTC,CASSPVSSGSGKNIQYF
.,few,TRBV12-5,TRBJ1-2,TGTGCTAGTGGTGCCCAAAACCCCCATGGCTACGCCTTC,CASGAQNPHGYAF
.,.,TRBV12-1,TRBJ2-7,TGTGCCAGCAGCTTTAAACTAGCGGGAGTGATGATCTACGAGCAGTACTTC,CASSFKLAGVMIYEQYF
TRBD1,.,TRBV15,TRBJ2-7,TGTGCCACCAGCAGAGGCCCGGGACAGAGCTCCTACGAGCAGTACTTC,CATSRGPGQSSYEQYF
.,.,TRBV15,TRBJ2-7,TGTGCCACCAGCAGGGCAGTAGGGCGCGAGCAGTACTTC,CATSRAVGREQYF
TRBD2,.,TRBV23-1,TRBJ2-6,TGCGCCAGCAGTCAATCGAGCGGGAGGCATGGGGCCAACGTCCTGACTTTC,CASSQSSGRHGANVLTF
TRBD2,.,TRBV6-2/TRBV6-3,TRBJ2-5,TGTGCCAGCAGTTACTCAGGGGGACTAGCGGGAAAGACCCAGTACTTC,CASSYSGGLAGKTQYF
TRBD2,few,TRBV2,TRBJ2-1,TGTGCCAGCAGTGAATATAGCGGGACATACAATGAGCAGTTCTTC,CASSEYSGTYNEQFF
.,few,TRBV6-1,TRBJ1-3,TGTGCCAGCAGTGACGGGGCAGGGTCTGGAAACACCATATATTTT,CASSDGAGSGNTIYF
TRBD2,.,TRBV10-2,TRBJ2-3,TGCGCCAGCAGTCTGCTAGCGGGAGGGCTGATTGGCAGCACAGATACGCAGTATTTT,CASSLLAGGLIGSTDTQYF
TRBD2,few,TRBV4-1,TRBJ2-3,TGCGCCAGCAGCCAGGCTGGACTAGCGGACACAGATACGCAGTATTTT,CASSQAGLADTDTQYF
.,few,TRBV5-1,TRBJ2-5,TGCGCCAGTGGAATCGGTGGCCAAGAGACCCAGTACTTC,CASGIGGQETQYF
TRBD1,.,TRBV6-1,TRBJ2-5,TGTGCCAGCAGTGCCTACAGGGGGCCTGCGGAGACCCAGTACTTC,CASSAYRGPAETQYF
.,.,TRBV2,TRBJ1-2,TGTGCCAGCAGTGACAGGGCAAACTATGGCTACACCTTC,CASSDRANYGYTF
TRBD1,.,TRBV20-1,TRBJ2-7,TGCAGTGCTAGAGATTCGGCTACGGGACAGGGGTACGAGCAGTACTTC,CSARDSATGQGYEQYF
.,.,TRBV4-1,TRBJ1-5,TGCGCCAGCATCCTTGACAGCTTCAATCAGCCCCAGCATTTT,CASILDSFNQPQHF
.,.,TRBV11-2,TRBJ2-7,TGTGCCAGCAGCTTAGGGTATTCCCCTAGCTACGAGCAGTACTTC,CASSLGYSPSYEQYF
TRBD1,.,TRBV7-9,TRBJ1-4,TGTGCCAGCAGCTCATCCGGGACAGATTTTAATGAAAAACTGTTTTTT,CASSSSGTDFNEKLFF
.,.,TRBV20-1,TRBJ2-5,TGCAGTGCCAGACGTCGGGGGAGACCTGGAGAGACCCAGTACTTC,CSARRRGRPGETQYF
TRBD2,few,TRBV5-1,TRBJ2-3,TGCGCCAGCAGCTCGCGGACTAGCGGAAGCACAGATACGCAGTATTTT,CASSSRTSGSTDTQYF
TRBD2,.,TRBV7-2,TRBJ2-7,TGTGCCAGCACCCCCCCGGGGGGGCACGAGCAGTACTTC,CASTPPGGHEQYF
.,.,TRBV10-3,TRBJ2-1,TGTGCCACCACAGGAGGCTCCTACAATGAGCAGTTCTTC,CATTGGSYNEQFF
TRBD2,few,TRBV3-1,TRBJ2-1,TGTGCCAGCAGCCAAGTAGGCGGGGGGGACTACAATGAGCAGTTCTTC,CASSQVGGGDYNEQFF
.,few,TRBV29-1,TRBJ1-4,TGCAGCGTTGGGGCCGCAACTAATGAAAAACTGTTTTTT,CSVGAATNEKLFF
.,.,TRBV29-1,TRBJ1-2,TGCGGAGTAGGTGACTATGGCTACACCTTC,CGVGDYGYTF
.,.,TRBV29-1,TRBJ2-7,TGCGGCGTTGTCGGGCGTTACTCCTACGAGCAGTACTTC,CGVVGRYSYEQYF
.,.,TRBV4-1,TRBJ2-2,TGCGCCAGCAGCCCCAGACAGACGAACACCGGGGAGCTGTTTTTT,CASSPRQTNTGELFF
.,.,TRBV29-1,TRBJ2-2,TGCAGCGTTGAAAGTCAGGCCGGGGAGCTGTTTTTT,CSVESQAGELFF